The T cell receptor beta chain under discussion was sequenced for a study of blood T cell repertoires in COVID-19. Study as a whole: The analysed material was cDNA or gDNA that came from T cells, B-cell-depleted T cells, or PBMCs.

The method was immunoSEQ multiplex PCR; TCRdb's version includes in-frame clones alone and lacks a portion of them. The data contain a few hundred thousand clones, around 87% of them singletons. The CDR3 has 15 amino acids. Germline V gives CDR1 MNHEY, CDR2 SVGAGI. With 5 bases clipped from V and 4 bases from J, the junction kept 7 bases outside the gene matches. The cohort comprised adults aged about 18 to 90 years residing in 24 US areas. The source material was PBMCs or T cells enriched from blood (not recorded which). The sequence was obtained from a woman aged 50 to 60 who had recovered from COVID-19. This rearrangement joins TRBV6-5 to TRBJ1-5; 8 nucleotides align to TRBD1. The CDR3 sequence: CASSTRTGRNQPQHF. CDR3 DNA: TGTGCCAGCAGTACTCGGACAGGGCGAAATCAGCCCCAGCATTTT.